The subject of this entry is one TCR beta chain. The ends were cut back, 7 bases at V and 4 bases at J, with 16 bases in the middle. Germline values: CDR1 MDHEN, CDR2 SYDVKM. CDR3 length: 14 amino acids. The data were obtained in a study of blood T cell repertoires in COVID-19. Study as a whole: The analysed material was cDNA or gDNA that came from T cells, B-cell-depleted T cells, or PBMCs.

TCRdb's table, derived via immunoSEQ multiplex PCR, lists solely in-frame clones and lacks some. Of approximately 210,000 clones detected, approximately 82% appear once; the ten largest clones hold approximately 15%. The rearrangement links TRBV28 to TRBJ1-2; D is possibly TRBD1 (5 bases). The clonotype originates from a man in his forties or fifties who had recovered from COVID-19. The sequenced sample was PBMCs or T cells enriched from blood (not recorded which). In DNA, the CDR3 is TGTGCCAGCACCGCAGGGAGGGGCAGCTATGGCTACACCTTC. As protein: CASTAGRGSYGYTF.